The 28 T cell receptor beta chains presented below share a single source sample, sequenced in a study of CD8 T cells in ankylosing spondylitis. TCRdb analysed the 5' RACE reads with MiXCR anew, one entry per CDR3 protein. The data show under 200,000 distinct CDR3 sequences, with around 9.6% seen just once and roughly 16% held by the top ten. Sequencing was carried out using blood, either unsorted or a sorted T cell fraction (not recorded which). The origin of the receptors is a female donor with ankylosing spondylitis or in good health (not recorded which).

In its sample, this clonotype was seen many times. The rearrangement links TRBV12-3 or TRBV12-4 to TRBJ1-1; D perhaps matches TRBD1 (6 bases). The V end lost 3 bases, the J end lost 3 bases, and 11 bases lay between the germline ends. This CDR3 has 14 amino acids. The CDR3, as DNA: TGTGCCAGCAGTTTTTCGGGGGCGGACACTGAAGCTTTCTTT. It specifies CASSFSGADTEAFF.

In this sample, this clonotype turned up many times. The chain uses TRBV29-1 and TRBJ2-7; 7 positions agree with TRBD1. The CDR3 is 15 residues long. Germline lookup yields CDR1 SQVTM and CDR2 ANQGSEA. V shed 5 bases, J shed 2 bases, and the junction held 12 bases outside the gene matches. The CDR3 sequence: CSVLGLRDSTYEQYF. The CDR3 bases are TGCAGCGTTTTAGGCCTTAGGGACAGTACCTACGAGCAGTACTTC.

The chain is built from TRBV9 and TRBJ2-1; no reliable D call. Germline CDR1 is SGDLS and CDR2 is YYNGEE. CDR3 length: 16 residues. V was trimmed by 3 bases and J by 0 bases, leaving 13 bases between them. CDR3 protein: CASSGWTASSYNEQFF. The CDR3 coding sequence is TGTGCCAGCAGCGGATGGACCGCGAGCTCCTACAATGAGCAGTTCTTC.

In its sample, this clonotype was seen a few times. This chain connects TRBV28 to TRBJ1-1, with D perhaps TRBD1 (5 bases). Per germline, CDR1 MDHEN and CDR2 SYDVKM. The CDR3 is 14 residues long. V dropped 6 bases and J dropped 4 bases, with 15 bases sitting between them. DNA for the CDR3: TGTGCCAGCAGACCCCCCGGGGGGACCACTGAAGCTTTCTTT. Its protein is CASRPPGGTTEAFF.

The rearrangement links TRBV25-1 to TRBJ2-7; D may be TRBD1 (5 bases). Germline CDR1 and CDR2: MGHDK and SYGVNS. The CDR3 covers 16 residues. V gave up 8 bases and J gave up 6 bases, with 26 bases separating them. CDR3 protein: CASSKGGVRGALEQYF. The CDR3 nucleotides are TGTGCCAGCTCCAAAGGTGGAGTAAGGGGCGCCCTCGAGCAGTACTTC.

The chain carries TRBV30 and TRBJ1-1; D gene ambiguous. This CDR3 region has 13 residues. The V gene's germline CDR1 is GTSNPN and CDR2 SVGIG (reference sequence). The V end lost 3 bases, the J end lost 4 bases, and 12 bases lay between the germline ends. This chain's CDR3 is CAWRQGASTEAFF. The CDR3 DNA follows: TGTGCCTGGAGGCAAGGAGCGAGCACTGAAGCTTTCTTT.

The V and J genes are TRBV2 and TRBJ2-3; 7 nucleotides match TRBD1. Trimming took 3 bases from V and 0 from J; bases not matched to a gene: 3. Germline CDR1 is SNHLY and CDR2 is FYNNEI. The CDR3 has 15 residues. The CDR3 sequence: CASSEGRGSTDTQYF. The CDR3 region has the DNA TGTGCCAGCAGTGAGGGCAGGGGGAGCACAGATACGCAGTATTTT.

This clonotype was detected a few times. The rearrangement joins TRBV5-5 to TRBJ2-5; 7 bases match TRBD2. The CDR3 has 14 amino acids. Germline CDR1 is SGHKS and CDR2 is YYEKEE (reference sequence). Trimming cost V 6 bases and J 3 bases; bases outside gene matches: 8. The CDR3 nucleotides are TGTGCCAGCACGGGGAGGGACGTCAAAGAGACCCAGTACTTC. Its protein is CASTGRDVKETQYF.

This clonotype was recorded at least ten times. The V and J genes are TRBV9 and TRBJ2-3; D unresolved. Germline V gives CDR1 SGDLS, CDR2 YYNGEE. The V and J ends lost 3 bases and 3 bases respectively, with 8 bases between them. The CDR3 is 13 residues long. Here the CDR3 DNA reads TGTGCCAGCAGCGAGGTAGTAACAGATACGCAGTATTTT. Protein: CASSEVVTDTQYF.

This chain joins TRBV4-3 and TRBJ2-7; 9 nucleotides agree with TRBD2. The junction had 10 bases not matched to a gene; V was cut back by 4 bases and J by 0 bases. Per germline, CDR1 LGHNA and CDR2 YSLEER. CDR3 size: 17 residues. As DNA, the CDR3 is TGCGCCAGCAGCCTAACTAGAAGCGGGAGGATCTCCTACGAGCAGTACTTC. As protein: CASSLTRSGRISYEQYF.

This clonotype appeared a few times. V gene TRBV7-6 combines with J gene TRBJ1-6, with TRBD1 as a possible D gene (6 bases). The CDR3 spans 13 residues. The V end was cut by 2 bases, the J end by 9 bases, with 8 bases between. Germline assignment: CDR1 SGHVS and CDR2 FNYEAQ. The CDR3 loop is CASSLRGGSPLHF. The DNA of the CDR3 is TGTGCCAGCAGCTTAAGAGGGGGTTCACCCCTCCACTTT.

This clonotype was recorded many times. This CDR3 reads CASSPDSTITDTQYF. The CDR3 coding sequence is TGCGCCAGCAGCCCGGACAGCACAATTACAGATACGCAGTATTTT. The V call is TRBV5-1, the J call TRBJ2-3, with a weak D call TRBD1 (6 bases). Germline CDR1 is SGHRS and CDR2 is YFSETQ. This CDR3 is 15 amino acids long. The germline V and J ends were trimmed by 4 bases and 3 bases, with 15 bases remaining between them.

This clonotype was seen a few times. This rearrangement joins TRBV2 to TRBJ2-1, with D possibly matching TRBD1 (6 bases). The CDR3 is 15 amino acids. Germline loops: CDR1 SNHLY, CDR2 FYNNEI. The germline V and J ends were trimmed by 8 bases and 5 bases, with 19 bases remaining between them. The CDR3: CASPPQGGVNNEQFF. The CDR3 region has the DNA TGTGCCAGCCCTCCCCAAGGGGGAGTCAACAATGAGCAGTTCTTC. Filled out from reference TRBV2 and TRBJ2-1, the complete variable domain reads EPEVTQTPSHQVTQMGQEVILRCVPISNHLYFYWYRQILGQKVEFLVSFYNNEISEKSEIFDDQFSVERPDGSNFTLKIRSTKLEDSAMYFCASPPQGGVNNEQFFGPGTRLTVL.

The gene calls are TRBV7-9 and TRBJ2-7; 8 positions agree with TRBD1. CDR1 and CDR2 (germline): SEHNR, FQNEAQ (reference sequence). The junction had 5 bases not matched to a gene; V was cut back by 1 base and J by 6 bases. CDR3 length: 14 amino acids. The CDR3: CASSLVAGGGEQYF. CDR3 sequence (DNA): TGTGCCAGCAGCTTAGTCGCAGGGGGCGGCGAGCAGTACTTC.

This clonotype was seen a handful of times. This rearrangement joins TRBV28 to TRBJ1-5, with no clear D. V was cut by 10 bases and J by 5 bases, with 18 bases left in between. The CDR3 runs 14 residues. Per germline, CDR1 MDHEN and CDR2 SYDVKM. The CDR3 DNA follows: TGTGCCACCCAACCCGGACGGTGGGATCAGCCCCAGCATTTT. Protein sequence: CATQPGRWDQPQHF.

The CDR3 protein is CSESIRGRWDTDTQYF. CDR3 nucleotides: TGCAGTGAATCAATTCGCGGGAGGTGGGACACAGATACGCAGTATTTT. This sequence joins TRBV20-1 and TRBJ2-3, with 8 positions matching TRBD2. J was trimmed by 2 bases and V by 7 bases; bases with no gene match: 14. Germline V lookup: CDR1 DFQATT, CDR2 SNEGSKA (reference sequence). The CDR3 has 16 residues.

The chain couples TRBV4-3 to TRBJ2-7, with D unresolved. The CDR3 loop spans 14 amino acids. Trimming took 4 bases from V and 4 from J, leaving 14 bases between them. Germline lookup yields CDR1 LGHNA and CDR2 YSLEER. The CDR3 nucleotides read TGCGCCAGCAGCCTTGGCGGTGCGAGATACGAGCAGTACTTC. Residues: CASSLGGARYEQYF.

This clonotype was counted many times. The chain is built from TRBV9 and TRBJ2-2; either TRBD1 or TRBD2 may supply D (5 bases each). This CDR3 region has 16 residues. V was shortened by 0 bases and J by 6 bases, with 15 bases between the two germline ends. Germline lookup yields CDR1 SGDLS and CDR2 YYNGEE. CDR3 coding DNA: TGTGCCAGCAGCGTAGAGAACGGGATAGGGGCCGGGGAGCTGTTTTTT. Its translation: CASSVENGIGAGELFF. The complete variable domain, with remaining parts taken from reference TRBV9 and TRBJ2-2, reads DSGVTQTPKHLITATGQRVTLRCSPRSGDLSVYWYQQSLDQGLQFLIQYYNGEERAKGNILERFSAQQFPDLHSELNLSSLELGDSALYFCASSVENGIGAGELFFGEGSRLTVL.

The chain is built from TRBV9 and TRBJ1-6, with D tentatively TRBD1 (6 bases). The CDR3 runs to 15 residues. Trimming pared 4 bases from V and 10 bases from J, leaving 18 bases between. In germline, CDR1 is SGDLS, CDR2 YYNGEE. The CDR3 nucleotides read TGTGCCAGCAGCCCACCCGGGGGCGCCGGATCACCCCTCCACTTT. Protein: CASSPPGGAGSPLHF.

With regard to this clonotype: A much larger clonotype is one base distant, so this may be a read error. The CDR3 nucleotides read TGTGCCAGCAGCCGGACCCAGGGTGAGCAGTTCTTC. Translation gives CASSRTQGEQFF. The chain has TRBV7-9 and TRBJ2-1; a weak D match, TRBD1 (5 bases). This CDR3 is 12 amino acids long. Germline CDR1 reads SEHNR; CDR2 reads FQNEAQ (reference sequence). V was pared by 5 bases and J by 9 bases, with 11 bases between.

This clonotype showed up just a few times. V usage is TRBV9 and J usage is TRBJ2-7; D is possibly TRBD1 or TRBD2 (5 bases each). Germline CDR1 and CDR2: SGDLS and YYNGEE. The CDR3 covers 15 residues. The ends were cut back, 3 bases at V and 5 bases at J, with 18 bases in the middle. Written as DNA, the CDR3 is TGTGCCAGCAGCGGGGGACCACCCCTGGGGGACGAGCAGTACTTC. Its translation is CASSGGPPLGDEQYF.

CDR3 loop: CASSPSARSTDTQYF. The CDR3 DNA follows: TGTGCCAGCAGCCCTTCCGCGCGTTCCACAGATACGCAGTATTTT. The chain has TRBV7-8 and TRBJ2-3; D unclear. The CDR3 is made up of 15 amino acids. Looked up from germline, CDR1 is SGHVS and CDR2 is FQNEAQ. V lost 5 bases and J lost 2, with 14 bases in between.

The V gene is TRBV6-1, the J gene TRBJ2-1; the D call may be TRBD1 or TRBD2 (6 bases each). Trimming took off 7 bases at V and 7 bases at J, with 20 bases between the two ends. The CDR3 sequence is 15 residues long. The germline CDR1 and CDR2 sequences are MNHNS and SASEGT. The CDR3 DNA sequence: TGTGCCAGCATCCTCCGGTGGAGGGGGAGGAATGAGCAGTTCTTC. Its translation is CASILRWRGRNEQFF.

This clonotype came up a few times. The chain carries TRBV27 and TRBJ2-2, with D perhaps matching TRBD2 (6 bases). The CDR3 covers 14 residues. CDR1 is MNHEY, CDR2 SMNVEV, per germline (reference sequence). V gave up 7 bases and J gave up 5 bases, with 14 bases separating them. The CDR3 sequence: CASTFTGGTGELFF. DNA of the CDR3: TGTGCCAGCACATTCACCGGGGGAACCGGGGAGCTGTTTTTT.

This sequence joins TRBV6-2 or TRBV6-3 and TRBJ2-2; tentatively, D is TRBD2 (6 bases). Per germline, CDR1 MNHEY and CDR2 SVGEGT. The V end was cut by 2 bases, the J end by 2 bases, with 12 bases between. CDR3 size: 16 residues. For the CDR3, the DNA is TGTGCCAGCAGTTACAGCCGGGACTTTAACACCGGGGAGCTGTTTTTT. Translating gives CASSYSRDFNTGELFF.

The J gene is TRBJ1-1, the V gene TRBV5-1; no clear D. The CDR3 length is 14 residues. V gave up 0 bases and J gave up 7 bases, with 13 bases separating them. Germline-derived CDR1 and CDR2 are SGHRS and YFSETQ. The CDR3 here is CASSLGPGSVEAFF. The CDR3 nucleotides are TGCGCCAGCAGCTTGGGTCCCGGGAGCGTTGAAGCTTTCTTT.

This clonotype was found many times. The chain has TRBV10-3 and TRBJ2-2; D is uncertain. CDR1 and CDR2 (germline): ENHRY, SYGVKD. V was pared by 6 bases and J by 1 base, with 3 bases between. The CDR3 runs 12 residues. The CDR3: CAIRLNTGELFF. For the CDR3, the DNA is TGTGCCATCAGGCTGAACACCGGGGAGCTGTTTTTT.

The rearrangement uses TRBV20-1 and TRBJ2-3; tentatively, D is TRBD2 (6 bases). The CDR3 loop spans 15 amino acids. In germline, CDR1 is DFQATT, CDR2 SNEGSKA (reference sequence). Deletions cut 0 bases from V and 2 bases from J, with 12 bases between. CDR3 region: CSARDPRGTTDTQYF. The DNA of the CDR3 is TGCAGTGCTAGAGATCCCCGCGGGACCACAGATACGCAGTATTTT.